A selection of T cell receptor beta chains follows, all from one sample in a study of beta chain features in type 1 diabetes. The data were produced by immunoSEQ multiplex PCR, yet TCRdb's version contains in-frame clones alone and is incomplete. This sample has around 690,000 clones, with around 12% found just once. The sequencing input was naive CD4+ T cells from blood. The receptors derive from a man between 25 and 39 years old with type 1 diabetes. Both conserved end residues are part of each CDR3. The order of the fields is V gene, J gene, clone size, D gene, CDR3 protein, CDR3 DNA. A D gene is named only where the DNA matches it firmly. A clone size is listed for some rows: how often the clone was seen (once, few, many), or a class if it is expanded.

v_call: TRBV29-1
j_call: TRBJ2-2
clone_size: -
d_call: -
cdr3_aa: CSVEDQMNTGELFF
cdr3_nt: TGCAGCGTTGAAGATCAGATGAACACCGGGGAGCTGTTTTTT

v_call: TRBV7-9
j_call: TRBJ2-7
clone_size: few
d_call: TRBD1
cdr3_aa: CASTQGDEQYF
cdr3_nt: TGTGCCAGCACCCAGGGGGACGAGCAGTACTTC

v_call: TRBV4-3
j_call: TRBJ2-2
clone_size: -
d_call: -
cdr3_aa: CASSPRLSGMATGELFF
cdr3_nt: TGCGCCAGCAGCCCTCGTCTGTCGGGCATGGCCACCGGGGAGCTGTTTTTT

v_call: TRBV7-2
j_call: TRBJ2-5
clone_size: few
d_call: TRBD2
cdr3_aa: CASSLGGLAGESQYF
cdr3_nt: TGTGCCAGCAGCTTAGGGGGACTAGCGGGGGAGTCCCAGTACTTC

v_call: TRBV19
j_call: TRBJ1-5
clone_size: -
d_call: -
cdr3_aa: CASSLMPGNQPQHF
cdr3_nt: TGTGCCAGTAGTCTTATGCCTGGCAATCAGCCCCAGCATTTT

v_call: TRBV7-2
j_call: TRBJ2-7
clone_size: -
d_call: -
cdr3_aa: CASSPEGGVSSYEQYF
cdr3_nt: TGTGCCAGCAGCCCTGAGGGGGGAGTGAGCTCCTACGAGCAGTACTTC

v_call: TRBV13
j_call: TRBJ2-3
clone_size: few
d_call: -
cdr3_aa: CASSLAQVADTQYF
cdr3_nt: TGTGCCAGCAGCTTAGCACAGGTAGCGGATACGCAGTATTTT

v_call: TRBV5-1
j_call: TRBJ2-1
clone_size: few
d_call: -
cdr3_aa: CASSSRGAGSEQFF
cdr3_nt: TGCGCCAGCAGTTCCCGGGGGGCCGGTAGTGAGCAGTTCTTC

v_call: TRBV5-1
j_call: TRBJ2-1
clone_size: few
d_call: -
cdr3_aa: CASSLAGRGSNNEQFF
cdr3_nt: TGCGCCAGCAGCTTGGCCGGGAGAGGGTCCAACAATGAGCAGTTCTTC

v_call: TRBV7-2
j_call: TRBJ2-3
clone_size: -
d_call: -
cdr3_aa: CASTQSVSSTDTQYF
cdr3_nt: TGTGCCAGCACCCAGAGCGTATCTAGCACAGATACGCAGTATTTT

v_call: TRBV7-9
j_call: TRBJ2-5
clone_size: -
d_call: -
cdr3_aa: CASSLVSETQYF
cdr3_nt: TGTGCCAGCAGCTTAGTATCAGAGACCCAGTACTTC

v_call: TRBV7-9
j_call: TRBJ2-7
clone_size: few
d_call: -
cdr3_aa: CASSPGGQKNYEQYF
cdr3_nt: TGTGCCAGCAGCCCAGGAGGGCAGAAGAACTACGAGCAGTACTTC

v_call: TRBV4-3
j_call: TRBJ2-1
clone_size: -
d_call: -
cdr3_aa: CASSQVAGDEQFF
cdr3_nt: TGCGCCAGCAGCCAAGTGGCCGGCGATGAGCAGTTCTTC

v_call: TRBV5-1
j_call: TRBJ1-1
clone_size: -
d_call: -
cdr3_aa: CASSETGMNTEAFF
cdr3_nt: TGCGCCAGCAGCGAAACAGGCATGAACACTGAAGCTTTCTTT

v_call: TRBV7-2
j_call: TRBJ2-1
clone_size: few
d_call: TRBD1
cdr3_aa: CASRLRPGQGNNEQFF
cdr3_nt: TGTGCCAGCAGGCTTAGACCGGGACAGGGGAACAATGAGCAGTTCTTC

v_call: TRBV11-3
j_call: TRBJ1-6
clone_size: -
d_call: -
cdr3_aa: CASSFTLNSPLHF
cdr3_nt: TGTGCCAGCAGCTTTACCCTGAATTCACCCCTCCACTTT

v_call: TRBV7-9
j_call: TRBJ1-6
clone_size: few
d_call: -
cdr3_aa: CASSLAGVVDSPLHF
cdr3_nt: TGTGCCAGCAGCTTAGCAGGGGTAGTCGATTCACCCCTCCACTTT

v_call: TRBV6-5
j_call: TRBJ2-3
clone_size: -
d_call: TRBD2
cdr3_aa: CASRGSGGVGDTQYF
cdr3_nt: TGTGCCAGCAGGGGTAGCGGGGGAGTGGGAGATACGCAGTATTTT

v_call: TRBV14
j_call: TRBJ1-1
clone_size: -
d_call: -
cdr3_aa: CASSQVGGANTEAFF
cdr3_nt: TGTGCCAGCAGCCAAGTAGGGGGGGCGAACACTGAAGCTTTCTTT

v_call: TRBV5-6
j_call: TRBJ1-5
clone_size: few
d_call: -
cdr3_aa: CASSLQHYQPQHF
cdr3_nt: TGTGCCAGCAGCTTGCAACACTATCAGCCCCAGCATTTT

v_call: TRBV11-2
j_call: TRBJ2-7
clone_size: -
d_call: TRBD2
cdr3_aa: CASSTVRGGTSYEQYF
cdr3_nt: TGTGCCAGCAGCACCGTTAGGGGAGGGACCTCCTACGAGCAGTACTTC

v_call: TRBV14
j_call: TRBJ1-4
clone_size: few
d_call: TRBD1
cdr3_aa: CASSLSTGTGWNKLFF
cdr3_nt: TGTGCCAGCAGCCTTTCCACCGGGACAGGGTGGAATAAACTGTTTTTT

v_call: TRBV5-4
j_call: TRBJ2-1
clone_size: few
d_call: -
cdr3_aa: CASSLDVGINEQFF
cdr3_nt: TGTGCCAGCAGCTTGGATGTGGGGATCAATGAGCAGTTCTTC

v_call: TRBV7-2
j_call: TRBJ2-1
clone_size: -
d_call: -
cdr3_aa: CASSLDINNEQFF
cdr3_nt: TGTGCCAGCAGCCTGGACATTAACAATGAGCAGTTCTTC

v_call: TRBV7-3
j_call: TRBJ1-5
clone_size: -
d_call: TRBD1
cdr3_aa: CASSLKGLGTGPIQPQHF
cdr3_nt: TGTGCCAGCAGCTTAAAAGGATTGGGGACAGGGCCCATTCAGCCCCAGCATTTT

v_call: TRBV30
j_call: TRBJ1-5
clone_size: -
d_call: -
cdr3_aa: CAWSAEEDQPQHF
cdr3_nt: TGTGCCTGGAGTGCCGAGGAGGATCAGCCCCAGCATTTT

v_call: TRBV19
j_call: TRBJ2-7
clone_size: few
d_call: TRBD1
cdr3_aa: CASSPDRVGEQYF
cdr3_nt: TGTGCCAGTAGCCCGGACAGGGTAGGCGAGCAGTACTTC

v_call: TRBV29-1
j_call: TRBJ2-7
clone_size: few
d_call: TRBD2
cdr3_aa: CSVLSSGEYEQYF
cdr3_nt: TGCAGCGTTCTATCTAGCGGGGAATACGAGCAGTACTTC

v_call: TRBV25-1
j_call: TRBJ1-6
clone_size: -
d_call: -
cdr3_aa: CASRQQNSPLHF
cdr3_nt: TGTGCCAGCAGACAGCAGAATTCACCCCTCCACTTT

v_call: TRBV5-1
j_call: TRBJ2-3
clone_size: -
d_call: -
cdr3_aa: CASSSEITDTQYF
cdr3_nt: TGCGCCAGCAGCTCCGAAATCACAGATACGCAGTATTTT

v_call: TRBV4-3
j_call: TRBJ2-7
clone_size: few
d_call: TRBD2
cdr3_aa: CASSLSSGGSYEQYF
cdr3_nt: TGCGCCAGCAGCCTAAGTAGCGGGGGGTCCTACGAGCAGTACTTC

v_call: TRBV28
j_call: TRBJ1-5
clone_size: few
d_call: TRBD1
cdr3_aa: CASSSAQGVDQPQHF
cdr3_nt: TGTGCCAGCAGCTCGGCACAGGGGGTCGATCAGCCCCAGCATTTT

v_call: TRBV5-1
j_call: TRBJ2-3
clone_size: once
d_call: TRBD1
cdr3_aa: CASSLDRVGPDTQYF
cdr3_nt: TGCGCCAGCAGCCTTGACAGGGTGGGACCAGATACGCAGTATTTT

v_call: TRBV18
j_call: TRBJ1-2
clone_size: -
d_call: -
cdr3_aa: CASSPPSTSAYGYTF
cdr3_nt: TGTGCCAGCTCACCACCGTCGACAAGTGCCTATGGCTACACCTTC

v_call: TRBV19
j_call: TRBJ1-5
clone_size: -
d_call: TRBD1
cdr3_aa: CASSTGQGTQPQHF
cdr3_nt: TGTGCCAGTAGTACCGGACAGGGGACCCAGCCCCAGCATTTT

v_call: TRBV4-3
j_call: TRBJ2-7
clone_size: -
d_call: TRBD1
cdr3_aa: CASSQVLTGGIEQYF
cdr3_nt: TGCGCCAGCAGCCAAGTTTTAACAGGGGGGATCGAGCAGTACTTC

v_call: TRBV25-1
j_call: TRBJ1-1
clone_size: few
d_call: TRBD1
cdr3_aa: CASSGDRGKAFF
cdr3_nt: TGTGCCAGCAGTGGGGACAGGGGGAAAGCTTTCTTT